The 28 T cell receptor beta chains given below trace back to one sample, sequenced in a study of control samples from healthy donors and cancer patients. Sequencing was performed with immunoSEQ multiplex PCR; in TCRdb, only in-frame clones are kept and a portion is missing. Of roughly 150,000 clones in the sample, approximately 93% were seen once. The sequenced sample was blood. All receptors derive from a man in his fifties in good health.

This rearrangement joins TRBV18 to TRBJ1-5; 7 bases line up with TRBD1. Germline trimming cut 5 bases from V and 5 bases from J; bases unmatched to any gene: 9. CDR3 length: 15 residues. The germline CDR1 and CDR2 sequences are KGHSH and LQKENI. CDR3 DNA: TGTGCCAGCTCATCCGGACAGGAAGTTCATCAGCCCCAGCATTTT. It translates to CASSSGQEVHQPQHF.

The chain combines TRBV5-1 with TRBJ2-3; D is perhaps TRBD2 (6 bases). Germline V CDR1 and CDR2: SGHRS, YFSETQ. Trimming took 0 bases from V and 8 from J, leaving 16 bases between them. CDR3 length: 15 residues. CDR3 in amino acids: CASSLVSGEAGTQYF. In DNA, the CDR3 is TGCGCCAGCAGCTTGGTTTCCGGGGAAGCGGGTACGCAGTATTTT. The complete variable domain, with remaining parts taken from reference TRBV5-1 and TRBJ2-3, reads KAGVTQTPRYLIKTRGQQVTLSCSPISGHRSVSWYQQTPGQGLQFLFEYFSETQRNKGNFPGRFSGRQFSNSRSEMNVSTLELGDSALYLCASSLVSGEAGTQYFGPGTRLTVL.

The chain couples TRBV9 to TRBJ1-2; D might be TRBD1 (5 bases). From germline, CDR1 is SGDLS and CDR2 YYNGEE. This CDR3 spans 14 amino acids. V was pared by 3 bases and J by 8 bases, with 17 bases between. CDR3 in amino acids: CASSDPGGDDGYTF. The CDR3 DNA is TGTGCCAGCAGCGACCCCGGGGGGGACGACGGCTACACCTTC.

This chain uses TRBV5-1 with TRBJ2-3; tentative D call: TRBD1 (6 bases). CDR1 and CDR2 from the germline V gene are SGHRS and YFSETQ. The CDR3 consists of 14 residues. V was trimmed by 4 bases and J by 4 bases, leaving 13 bases between them. In DNA form, the CDR3 reads TGCGCCAGCAGCCCCCGGACAGAAGCAGATACGCAGTATTTT. This translates into CASSPRTEADTQYF.

This chain links TRBV4-1 with TRBJ1-2; D call uncertain. Germline V CDR1 and CDR2: MGHRA, YSYEKL. V shed 0 bases and J shed 7 bases, with 12 bases lying between them. This CDR3 contains 14 residues. In DNA, the CDR3 is TGCGCCAGCAGCCAAGAGGAGGGTGGCGGTGGCTACACCTTC. Protein product: CASSQEEGGGGYTF.

The J gene is TRBJ2-3, the V gene TRBV7-6; TRBD1 agrees at 10 bases. The CDR3 is 17 residues long. The V gene end was trimmed by 1 base and the J gene end by 4 bases; junction bases not matched to a gene: 8. The germline V gene has CDR1 SGHVS and CDR2 FNYEAQ. CDR3 DNA: TGTGCCAGCAGCTTAGGCGGCGGGACAGGGGTATCAGATACGCAGTATTTT. Protein: CASSLGGGTGVSDTQYF.

The rearrangement links TRBV30 to TRBJ1-2; the D is unclear. V was trimmed by 4 bases and J by 6 bases, leaving 15 bases between them. Germline values: CDR1 GTSNPN, CDR2 SVGIG (reference sequence). This CDR3 is 13 amino acids long. CDR3 sequence (DNA): TGTGCCTGGAAGCGGGGTCTAATAGATGGCTACACCTTC. Translating gives CAWKRGLIDGYTF.

The genes are TRBV19 and TRBJ2-5; D ambiguous. The germline V gene encodes CDR1 LNHDA and CDR2 SQIVND (reference sequence). The CDR3 is made up of 11 amino acids. Trimming took off 3 bases at V and 5 bases at J, with 4 bases between the two ends. In DNA, the CDR3 is TGTGCCAGTAGTATGTGGGAGACCCAGTACTTC. Its protein product is CASSMWETQYF.

The CDR3 region is CASRGGPTSSYNEQFF. CDR3 bases: TGTGCCAGCAGGGGGGGACCTACGAGCTCCTACAATGAGCAGTTCTTC. The rearrangement uses TRBV28 and TRBJ2-1; tentative D call: TRBD2 (6 bases). Between the trimmed V and J ends, which lost 6 bases and 0 bases, there was a span of 15 bases. This CDR3 region has 16 residues. The germline gives CDR1 MDHEN, CDR2 SYDVKM.

This sequence joins TRBV7-9 and TRBJ1-1; no clear D. Trimming cost V 1 base and J 4 bases, with 13 bases left between them. The CDR3 length is 15 residues. Germline values: CDR1 SEHNR, CDR2 FQNEAQ (reference sequence). The CDR3 nucleotides read TGTGCCAGCAGCTTAGTAGAGGCGGCGGGCACTGAAGCTTTCTTT. Its translation is CASSLVEAAGTEAFF.

This chain connects TRBV3-1 (or the pseudogene TRBV3-2) to TRBJ2-5; the match to TRBD2 covers 11 bases. Germline CDR1 is LGHDT and CDR2 is YNNKEL (reference sequence). The CDR3 sequence is 19 residues long. V gave up 2 bases and J gave up 7 bases; unmatched junction bases: 18. The DNA of the CDR3 is TGTGCCAGCAGCCAACAGGGGGGAACTAGCGGGAGCCCCATTGGGACCCAGTACTTC. It specifies CASSQQGGTSGSPIGTQYF.

J is TRBJ2-1 and V is TRBV29-1; weak D call: TRBD1 (6 bases). Trimming took 0 bases from V and 2 from J, leaving 14 bases between them. Germline V gene data show CDR1 as SQVTM and CDR2 as ANQGSEA. The CDR3 contains 16 residues. In DNA form, the CDR3 reads TGCAGCGTTGAAGAAGGGGCAGGGGCTACCTACAATGAGCAGTTCTTC. This sequence encodes CSVEEGAGATYNEQFF.

The chain joins TRBV24-1 to TRBJ2-7, with D unclear. This CDR3 is built from 11 residues. Germline CDR1 is KGHDR and CDR2 is SFDVKD. The ends were cut back, 2 bases at V and 12 bases at J, with 10 bases in the middle. CDR3 bases: TGTGCCACCAGTGATTCGGCAACAAGGTACTTC. Translated, it gives CATSDSATRYF.

There are a few counts of this clone. The V call is TRBV3-1 (or the pseudogene TRBV3-2), the J call TRBJ1-6, with D possibly being TRBD1 (5 bases). V gave up 0 bases and J gave up 10 bases, with 16 bases separating them. Germline-derived CDR1 and CDR2 are LGHDT and YNNKEL (reference sequence). CDR3 length: 16 amino acids. In nucleotides, the CDR3 is TGTGCCAGCAGCCAAGAGAGGTTGTCTGGGGGATCACCCCTCCACTTT. Translated: CASSQERLSGGSPLHF.

This chain connects TRBV28 to TRBJ2-5; 13 bases agree with TRBD2. Trimming removed 5 bases from V and 5 bases from J; junction bases left unmatched: 11. The germline gives CDR1 MDHEN, CDR2 SYDVKM. The length of the CDR3 is 17 residues. The CDR3 DNA reads as TGTGCCAGCAGTGGACTAGCGGGAGTCGCGGCATGGGAGACCCAGTACTTC. This translates into CASSGLAGVAAWETQYF. Full variable domain (rest looked up from reference TRBV28 and TRBJ2-5): DVKVTQSSRYLVKRTGEKVFLECVQDMDHENMFWYRQDPGLGLRLIYFSYDVKMKEKGDIPEGYSVSREKKERFSLILESASTNQTSMYLCASSGLAGVAAWETQYFGPGTRLLVL.

The rearrangement uses TRBV28 and TRBJ2-1, with TRBD1 as a possible D gene (6 bases). Per the germline V gene, CDR1 is MDHEN and CDR2 is SYDVKM. CDR3 length: 16 residues. V lost 4 bases and J 4 bases, leaving 17 bases between the germline ends. CDR3 bases: TGTGCCAGCAGTTCTCTGTCGGCAGGGACATACAATGAGCAGTTCTTC. This gives the protein CASSSLSAGTYNEQFF. Using reference TRBV28 and TRBJ2-1 for the parts outside the CDR3, the full variable domain is DVKVTQSSRYLVKRTGEKVFLECVQDMDHENMFWYRQDPGLGLRLIYFSYDVKMKEKGDIPEGYSVSREKKERFSLILESASTNQTSMYLCASSSLSAGTYNEQFFGPGTRLTVL.

This clone was counted between two and nine times. The J gene is TRBJ2-3, the V gene TRBV5-4; D may be TRBD2 (5 bases). The V gene lost 4 bases and the J gene lost 4 bases, with 19 bases spanning the gap. CDR1 and CDR2 from the germline V gene are SGHNT and YYREEE (reference sequence). This CDR3 spans 16 amino acids. The CDR3 region is CASSPWRARAADTQYF. The CDR3 nucleotides read TGTGCCAGCAGCCCATGGCGGGCCCGGGCGGCAGATACGCAGTATTTT.

The chain uses TRBV3-1 (or the pseudogene TRBV3-2) and TRBJ2-3; 7 bases agree with TRBD2. Germline V CDR1 and CDR2: LGHDT, YNNKEL (reference sequence). The CDR3 extends over 16 amino acids. V lost 4 bases, J lost 2 bases, and 9 bases stayed unmatched. The CDR3, as DNA: TGTGCCAGCAGCCTCGGGGGGATAGCGGTCACAGATACGCAGTATTTT. Translation gives CASSLGGIAVTDTQYF.

In this sample, this clone turned up once. The rearrangement joins TRBV5-1 to TRBJ2-1; tentatively, D is TRBD1 or TRBD2 (6 bases each). The CDR3 covers 12 residues. Between the trimmed V and J ends, which lost 4 bases and 8 bases, there was a span of 10 bases. Germline CDR1 and CDR2: SGHRS and YFSETQ. The chain's CDR3 is CASSPRGDEQFF. CDR3 DNA sequence: TGCGCCAGCAGCCCAAGGGGGGATGAGCAGTTCTTC.

CDR3 DNA sequence: TGTGCCAGCAGCCCAACAGGGGGCGAGCAGTACTTC. Amino acids: CASSPTGGEQYF. The chain combines TRBV7-6 with TRBJ2-7; TRBD1 matches 8 bases. CDR1 is SGHVS and CDR2 is FNYEAQ in the germline V gene. V shed 5 bases, J shed 6 bases, and the junction held 3 bases outside the gene matches. This CDR3 is 12 amino acids long.

This clone was found a few times. The chain uses TRBV7-3 and TRBJ1-5, with TRBD1 identical over 7 bases. The germline V gene has CDR1 SGHTA and CDR2 FQGTGA. V shed 3 bases and J 7 bases; nucleotides not matched to a gene: 3. The CDR3 is 13 amino acids. The CDR3 loop reads CASSLDRFQPQHF. Written as DNA, the CDR3 is TGTGCCAGCAGCTTGGACAGGTTCCAGCCCCAGCATTTT.

The genes are TRBV28 and TRBJ1-6; 11 bases agree with TRBD1. In germline, CDR1 is MDHEN, CDR2 SYDVKM. The CDR3 length is 14 residues. V lost 2 bases and J lost 9; bases outside the gene matches: 0. CDR3 sequence (DNA): TGTGCCAGCAGTTTAGGGACAGGGGGTTCACCCCTCCACTTT. This gives the protein CASSLGTGGSPLHF.

V usage is TRBV11-2 and J usage is TRBJ2-5; unclear D gene. The germline V gene encodes CDR1 SGHAT and CDR2 FQNNGV. The CDR3 consists of 14 residues. V was pared by 1 base and J by 5 bases, with 11 bases between. CDR3 DNA sequence: TGTGCCAGCAGCTTAGGGATCGGATCCGAGACCCAGTACTTC. Encoded protein: CASSLGIGSETQYF.

The chain joins TRBV6-1 to TRBJ1-1; tentatively, D is TRBD1 (5 bases). With 3 bases removed from V and 4 bases from J, the gap between germline ends came to 12 bases. Germline V CDR1 and CDR2: MNHNS, SASEGT. The length of the CDR3 is 14 residues. CDR3 in amino acids: CASSEPGRFTEAFF. The CDR3 DNA follows: TGTGCCAGCAGTGAGCCGGGACGGTTCACTGAAGCTTTCTTT.

This sequence joins TRBV10-3 and TRBJ1-6, with TRBD1 matching 7 bases. CDR1 is ENHRY and CDR2 is SYGVKD in the germline V gene. This CDR3 contains 14 residues. Trimming removed 7 bases from V and 5 bases from J; junction bases left unmatched: 5. This CDR3 is CAIKGTVDNSPLHF. The CDR3 nucleotides read TGTGCCATCAAGGGGACAGTCGATAATTCACCCCTCCACTTT.

This rearrangement joins TRBV3-1 (or the pseudogene TRBV3-2) to TRBJ2-7, with D perhaps being TRBD1 or TRBD2 (6 bases each). The CDR3 consists of 16 residues. V gave up 0 bases and J gave up 7 bases, with 19 bases separating them. Germline V gene lookup returns CDR1 LGHDT and CDR2 YNNKEL (reference sequence). The CDR3 loop reads CASSQDLRTGAREQYF. As DNA, the CDR3 is TGTGCCAGCAGCCAAGATCTTAGGACGGGGGCTAGGGAGCAGTACTTC.

The chain has TRBV2 and TRBJ2-2; D remains unclear. The CDR3 runs to 10 residues. The ends were cut back, 4 bases at V and 6 bases at J, with 0 bases in the middle. Germline CDR1 is SNHLY and CDR2 is FYNNEI. The CDR3 is CASSAGELFF. CDR3 sequence (DNA): TGTGCCAGCAGTGCCGGGGAGCTGTTTTTT.

This chain connects TRBV5-1 to TRBJ2-2; D is uncertain. The CDR3 is 13 residues long. V lost 1 base and J 6 bases, leaving 7 bases between the germline ends. Germline CDR1 is SGHRS and CDR2 is YFSETQ. CDR3 loop: CASSLKGPGELFF. The CDR3 nucleotides read TGCGCCAGCAGCTTGAAGGGCCCCGGGGAGCTGTTTTTT.